This T cell receptor beta chain was documented in a study of post-analysis software for immune sequencing data. Study-wide results and limits: Strong co-clustering by F measure linked samples that shared a preparation batch. TRBV5-6, TRBV5-1 and TRBV20-1 belonged to a set of about five TRBV segments that were more frequent in patients than controls.

Presence of unique molecular identifiers characterized the TCR beta cDNA libraries. Each CDR3 protein is one row after TCRdb ran MiXCR on the PCR reads. The sample shows 750,000 to 950,000 distinct CDR3 sequences, approximately 57% of them seen only once. In germline, CDR1 is SGHRS, CDR2 YFSETQ. V lost 4 bases and J 4 bases, leaving 21 bases between the germline ends. The CDR3 is made up of 16 amino acids. A word on this clonotype: Its antigen remains unidentified.

The sequence derives from a girl aged 10 to 17 with multiple sclerosis. Sequenced: blood. This chain joins TRBV5-1 and TRBJ2-7; TRBD1 is a possible D gene (5 bases). Here the CDR3 reads CASSTSSRGERYEQYF. In DNA, the CDR3 is TGCGCCAGCAGCACCTCCTCTAGGGGCGAGAGGTACGAGCAGTACTTC.